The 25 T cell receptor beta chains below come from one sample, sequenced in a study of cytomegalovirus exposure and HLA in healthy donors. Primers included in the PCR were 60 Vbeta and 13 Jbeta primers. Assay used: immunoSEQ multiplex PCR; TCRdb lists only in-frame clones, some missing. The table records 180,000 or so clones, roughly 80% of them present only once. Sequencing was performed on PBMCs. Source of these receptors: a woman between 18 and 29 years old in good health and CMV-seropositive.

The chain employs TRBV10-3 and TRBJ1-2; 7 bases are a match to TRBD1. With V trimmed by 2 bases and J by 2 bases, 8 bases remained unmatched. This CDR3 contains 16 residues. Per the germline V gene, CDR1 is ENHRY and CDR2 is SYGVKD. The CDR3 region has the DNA TGTGCCATCAGTGAGACGGAGGGGGCAGACAACTATGGCTACACCTTC. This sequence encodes CAISETEGADNYGYTF.

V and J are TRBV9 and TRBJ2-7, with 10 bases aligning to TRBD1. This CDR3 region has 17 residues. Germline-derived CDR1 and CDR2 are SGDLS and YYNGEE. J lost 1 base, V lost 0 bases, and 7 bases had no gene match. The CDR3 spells CASSVAGGTGVSYEQYF. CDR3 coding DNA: TGTGCCAGCAGCGTAGCGGGTGGGACAGGGGTTTCCTACGAGCAGTACTTC.

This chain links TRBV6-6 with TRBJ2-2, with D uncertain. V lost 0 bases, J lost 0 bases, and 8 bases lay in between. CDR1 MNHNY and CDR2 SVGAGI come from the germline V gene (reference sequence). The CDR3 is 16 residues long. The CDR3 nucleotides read TGTGCCAGCAGTTACTCGCTCAGGCCGAACACCGGGGAGCTGTTTTTT. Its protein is CASSYSLRPNTGELFF.

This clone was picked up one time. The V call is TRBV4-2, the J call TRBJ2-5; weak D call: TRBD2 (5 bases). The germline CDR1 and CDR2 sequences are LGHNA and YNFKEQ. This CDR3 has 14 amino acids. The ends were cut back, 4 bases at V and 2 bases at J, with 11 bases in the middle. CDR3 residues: CASSLRQRQETQYF. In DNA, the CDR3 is TGTGCCAGCAGCCTTCGGCAGCGGCAAGAGACCCAGTACTTC.

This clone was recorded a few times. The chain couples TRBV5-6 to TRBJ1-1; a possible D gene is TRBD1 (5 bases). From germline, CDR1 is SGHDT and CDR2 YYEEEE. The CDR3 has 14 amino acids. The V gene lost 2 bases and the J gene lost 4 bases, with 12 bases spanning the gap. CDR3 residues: CASSFVWRGTEAFF. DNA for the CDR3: TGTGCCAGCAGCTTCGTTTGGAGGGGCACTGAAGCTTTCTTT.

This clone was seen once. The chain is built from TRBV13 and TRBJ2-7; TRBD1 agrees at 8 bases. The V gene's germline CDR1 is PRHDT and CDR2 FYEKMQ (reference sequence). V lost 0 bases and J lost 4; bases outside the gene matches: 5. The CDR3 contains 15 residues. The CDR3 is CASSLGGTGKYEQYF. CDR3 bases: TGTGCCAGCAGCTTAGGCGGGACAGGCAAGTACGAGCAGTACTTC. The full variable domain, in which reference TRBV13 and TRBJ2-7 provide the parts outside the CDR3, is AAGVIQSPRHLIKEKRETATLKCYPIPRHDTVYWYQQGPGQDPQFLISFYEKMQSDKGSIPDRFSAQQFSDYHSELNMSSLELGDSALYFCASSLGGTGKYEQYFGPGTRLTVT.

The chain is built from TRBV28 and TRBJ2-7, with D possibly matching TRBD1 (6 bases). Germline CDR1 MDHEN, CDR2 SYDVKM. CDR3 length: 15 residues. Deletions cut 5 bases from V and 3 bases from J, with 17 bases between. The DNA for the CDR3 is TGTGCCAGCAGTATCGGACAGTCAGGAGGCTACGAGCAGTACTTC. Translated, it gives CASSIGQSGGYEQYF.

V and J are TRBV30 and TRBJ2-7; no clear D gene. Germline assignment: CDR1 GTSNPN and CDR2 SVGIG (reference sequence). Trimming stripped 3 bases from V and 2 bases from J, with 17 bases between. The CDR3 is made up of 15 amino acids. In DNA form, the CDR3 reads TGTGCCTGGAGCTCCCGCAGTAAAAACCCCTACGAGCAGTACTTC. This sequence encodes CAWSSRSKNPYEQYF.

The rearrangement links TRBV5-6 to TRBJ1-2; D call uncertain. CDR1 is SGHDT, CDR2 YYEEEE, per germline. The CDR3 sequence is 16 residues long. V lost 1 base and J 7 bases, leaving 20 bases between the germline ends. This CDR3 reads CASSLMRLGGRGGYTF. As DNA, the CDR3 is TGTGCCAGCAGCTTGATGCGGCTAGGAGGGCGGGGTGGCTACACCTTC. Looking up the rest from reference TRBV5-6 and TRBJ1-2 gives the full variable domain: DAGVTQSPTHLIKTRGQQVTLRCSPKSGHDTVSWYQQALGQGPQFIFQYYEEEERQRGNFPDRFSGHQFPNYSSELNVNALLLGDSALYLCASSLMRLGGRGGYTFGSGTRLTVV.

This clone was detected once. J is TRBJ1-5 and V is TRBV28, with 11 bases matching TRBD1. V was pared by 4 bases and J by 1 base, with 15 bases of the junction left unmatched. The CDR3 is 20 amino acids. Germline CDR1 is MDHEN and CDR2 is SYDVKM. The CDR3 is CASSYHRDRGAYVSNQPQHF. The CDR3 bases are TGTGCCAGCAGTTATCACCGGGACAGGGGGGCTTATGTGAGCAATCAGCCCCAGCATTTT.

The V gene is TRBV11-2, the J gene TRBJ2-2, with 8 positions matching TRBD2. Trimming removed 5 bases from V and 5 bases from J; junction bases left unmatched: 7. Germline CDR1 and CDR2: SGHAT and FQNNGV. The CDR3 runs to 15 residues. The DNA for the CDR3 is TGTGCCAGCAGCCGTGCGGGGGGCAGTACCGGGGAGCTGTTTTTT. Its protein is CASSRAGGSTGELFF.

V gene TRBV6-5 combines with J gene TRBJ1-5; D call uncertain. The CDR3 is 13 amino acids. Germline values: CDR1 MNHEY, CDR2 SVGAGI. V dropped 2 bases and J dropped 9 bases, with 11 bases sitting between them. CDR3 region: CASSYGGRGPQHF. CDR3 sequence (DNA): TGTGCCAGCAGTTACGGCGGACGGGGGCCCCAGCATTTT.

CDR3 DNA: TGTGCCAGCAGTACCGGGACAGGGTTTGGTAATGAAAAACTGTTTTTT. Translated, it gives CASSTGTGFGNEKLFF. This rearrangement joins TRBV28 to TRBJ1-4; 9 bases agree with TRBD1. The V and J ends lost 5 bases and 4 bases, in that order; junction bases with no gene match: 8. The CDR3 spans 16 residues. Per the germline V gene, CDR1 is MDHEN and CDR2 is SYDVKM.

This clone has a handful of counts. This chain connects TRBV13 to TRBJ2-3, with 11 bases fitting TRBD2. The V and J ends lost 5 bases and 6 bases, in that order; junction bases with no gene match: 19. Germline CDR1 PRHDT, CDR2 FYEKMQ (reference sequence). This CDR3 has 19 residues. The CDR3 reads CASSPGTSGAIRSVDTQYF. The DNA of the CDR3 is TGTGCCAGCAGCCCCGGGACTAGCGGCGCTATAAGAAGTGTCGATACGCAGTATTTT. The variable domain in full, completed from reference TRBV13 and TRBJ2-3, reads AAGVIQSPRHLIKEKRETATLKCYPIPRHDTVYWYQQGPGQDPQFLISFYEKMQSDKGSIPDRFSAQQFSDYHSELNMSSLELGDSALYFCASSPGTSGAIRSVDTQYFGPGTRLTVL.

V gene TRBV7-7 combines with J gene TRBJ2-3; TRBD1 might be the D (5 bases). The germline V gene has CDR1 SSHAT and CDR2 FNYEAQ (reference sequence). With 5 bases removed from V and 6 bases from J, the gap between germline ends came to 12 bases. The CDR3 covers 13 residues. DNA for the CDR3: TGTGCCAGCAGCCCGGACACTTCGGATACGCAGTATTTT. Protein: CASSPDTSDTQYF.

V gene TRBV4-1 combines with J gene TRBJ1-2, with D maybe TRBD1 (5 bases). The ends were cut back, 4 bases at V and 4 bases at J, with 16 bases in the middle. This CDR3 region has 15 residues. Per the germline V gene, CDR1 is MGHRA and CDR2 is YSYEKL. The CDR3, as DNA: TGCGCCAGCAGCCCCGGGTGGGGGGTCTTCTATGGCTACACCTTC. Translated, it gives CASSPGWGVFYGYTF.

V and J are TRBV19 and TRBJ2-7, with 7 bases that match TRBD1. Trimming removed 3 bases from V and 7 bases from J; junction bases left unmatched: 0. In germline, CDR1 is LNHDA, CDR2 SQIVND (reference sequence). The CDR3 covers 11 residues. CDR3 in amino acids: CASSMTGEQYF. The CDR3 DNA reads TGTGCCAGTAGTATGACAGGGGAGCAGTACTTC. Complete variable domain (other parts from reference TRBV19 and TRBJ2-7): DGGITQSPKYLFRKEGQNVTLSCEQNLNHDAMYWYRQDPGQGLRLIYYSQIVNDFQKGDIAEGYSVSREKKESFPLTVTSAQKNPTAFYLCASSMTGEQYFGPGTRLTVT.

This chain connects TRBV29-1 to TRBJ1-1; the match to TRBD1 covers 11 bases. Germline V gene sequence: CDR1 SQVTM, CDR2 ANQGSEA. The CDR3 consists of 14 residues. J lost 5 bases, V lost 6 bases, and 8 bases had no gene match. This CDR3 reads CSVADRGLRTEAFF. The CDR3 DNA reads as TGCAGCGTGGCGGACAGGGGGCTGAGGACTGAAGCTTTCTTT.

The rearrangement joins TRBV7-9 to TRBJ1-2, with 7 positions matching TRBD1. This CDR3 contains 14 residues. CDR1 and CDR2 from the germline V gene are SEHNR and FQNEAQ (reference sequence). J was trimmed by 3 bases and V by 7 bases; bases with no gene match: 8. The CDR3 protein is CASTLTTGDYGYTF. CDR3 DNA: TGTGCCAGCACCCTAACAACAGGGGACTATGGCTACACCTTC. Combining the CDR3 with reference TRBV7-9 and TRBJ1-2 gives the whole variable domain DTGVSQNPRHKITKRGQNVTFRCDPISEHNRLYWYRQTLGQGPEFLTYFQNEAQLEKSRLLSDRFSAERPKGSFSTLEIQRTEQGDSAMYLCASTLTTGDYGYTFGSGTRLTVV.

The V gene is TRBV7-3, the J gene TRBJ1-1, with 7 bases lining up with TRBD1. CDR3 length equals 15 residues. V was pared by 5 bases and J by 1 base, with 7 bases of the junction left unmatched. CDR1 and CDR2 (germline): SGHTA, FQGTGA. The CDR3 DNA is TGTGCCAGCAGCACAAGGAGGGGGCCGAACACTGAAGCTTTCTTT. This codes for CASSTRRGPNTEAFF.

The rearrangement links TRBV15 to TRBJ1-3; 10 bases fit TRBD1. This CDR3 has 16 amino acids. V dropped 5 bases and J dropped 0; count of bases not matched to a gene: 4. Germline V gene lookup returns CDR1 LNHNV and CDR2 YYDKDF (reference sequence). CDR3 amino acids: CATSEDRGRSGNTIYF. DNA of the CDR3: TGTGCCACCAGCGAAGACAGGGGGCGCTCTGGAAACACCATATATTTT.

This CDR3 is CASSEFGVSNQPQHF. CDR3 nucleotides: TGTGCCAGCAGTGAATTCGGGGTTAGCAATCAGCCCCAGCATTTT. The chain uses TRBV2 and TRBJ1-5; D gene ambiguous. Germline CDR1 is SNHLY and CDR2 is FYNNEI. Trimming removed 2 bases from V and 0 bases from J, with 8 bases in between. This CDR3 region has 15 residues.

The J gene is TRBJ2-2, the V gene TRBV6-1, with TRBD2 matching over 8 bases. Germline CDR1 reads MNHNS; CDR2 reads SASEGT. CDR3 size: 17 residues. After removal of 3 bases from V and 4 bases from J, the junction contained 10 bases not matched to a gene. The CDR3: CASSEPGGEHITGELFF. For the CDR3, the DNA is TGTGCCAGCAGTGAGCCCGGGGGGGAGCACATCACCGGGGAGCTGTTTTTT.

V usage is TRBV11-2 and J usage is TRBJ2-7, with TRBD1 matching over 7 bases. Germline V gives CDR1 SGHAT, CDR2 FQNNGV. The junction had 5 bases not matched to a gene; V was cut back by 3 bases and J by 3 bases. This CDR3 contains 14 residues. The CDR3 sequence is CASSFTGTDYEQYF. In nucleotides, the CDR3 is TGTGCCAGCAGCTTTACCGGGACAGACTACGAGCAGTACTTC.

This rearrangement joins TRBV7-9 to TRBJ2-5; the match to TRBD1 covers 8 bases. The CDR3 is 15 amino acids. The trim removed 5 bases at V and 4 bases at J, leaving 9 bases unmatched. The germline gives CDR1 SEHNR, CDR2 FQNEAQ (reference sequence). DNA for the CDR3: TGTGCCAGCAGCCCCCGATCAGGGGGCGGAGAGACCCAGTACTTC. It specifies CASSPRSGGGETQYF.